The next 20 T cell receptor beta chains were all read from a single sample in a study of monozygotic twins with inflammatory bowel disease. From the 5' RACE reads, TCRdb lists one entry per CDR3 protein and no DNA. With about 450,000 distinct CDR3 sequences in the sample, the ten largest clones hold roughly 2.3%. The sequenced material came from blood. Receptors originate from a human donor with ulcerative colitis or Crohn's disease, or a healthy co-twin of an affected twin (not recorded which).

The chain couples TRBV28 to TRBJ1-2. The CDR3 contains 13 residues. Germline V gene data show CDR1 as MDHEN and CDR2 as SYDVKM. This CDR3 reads CASRPGPLDGYTF.

CDR3 in amino acids: CAWSPGDRMNTEAFF. This chain joins TRBV30 and TRBJ1-1; TCRdb designates TRBD1, a call that cannot be tested without DNA. The CDR3 consists of 15 residues. Germline lookup yields CDR1 GTSNPN and CDR2 SVGIG (reference sequence). Full variable domain (rest looked up from reference TRBV30 and TRBJ1-1): SQTIHQWPATLVQPVGSPLSLECTVEGTSNPNLYWYRQAAGRGLQLLFYSVGIGQISSEVPQNLSASRPQDRQFILSSKKLLLSDSGFYLCAWSPGDRMNTEAFFGQGTRLTVV.

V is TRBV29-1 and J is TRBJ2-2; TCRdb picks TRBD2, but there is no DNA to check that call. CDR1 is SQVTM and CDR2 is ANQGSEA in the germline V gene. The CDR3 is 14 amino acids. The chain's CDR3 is CSGISGTNTGELFF.

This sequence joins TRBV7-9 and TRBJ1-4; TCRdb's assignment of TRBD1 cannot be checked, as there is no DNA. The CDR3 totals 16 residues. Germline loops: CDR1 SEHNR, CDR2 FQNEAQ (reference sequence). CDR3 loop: CASSFTRGATNEKLFF.

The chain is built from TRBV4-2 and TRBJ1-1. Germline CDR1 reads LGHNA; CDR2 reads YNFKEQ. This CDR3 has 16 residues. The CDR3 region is CASSQGGGGVGTEAFF.

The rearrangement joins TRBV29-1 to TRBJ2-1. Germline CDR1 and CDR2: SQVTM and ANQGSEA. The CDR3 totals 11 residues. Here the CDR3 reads CSVNRYNEQFF.

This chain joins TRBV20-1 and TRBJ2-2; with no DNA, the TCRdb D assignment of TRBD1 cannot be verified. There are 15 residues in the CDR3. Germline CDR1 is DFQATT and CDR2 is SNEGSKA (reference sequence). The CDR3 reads CSARGGAGGTGELFF.

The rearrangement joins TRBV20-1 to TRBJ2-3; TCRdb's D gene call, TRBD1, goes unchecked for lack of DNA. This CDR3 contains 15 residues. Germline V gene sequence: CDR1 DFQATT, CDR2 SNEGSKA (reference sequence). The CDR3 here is CSARNSGTVTDTQYF.

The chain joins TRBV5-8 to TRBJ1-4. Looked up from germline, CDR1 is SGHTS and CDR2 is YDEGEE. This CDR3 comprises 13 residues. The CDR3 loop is CASSKGRNEKLFF.

The CDR3 is CASSYSRELYSNQPQHF. V and J are TRBV6-2 or TRBV6-3 and TRBJ1-5. The CDR3 totals 17 residues. Germline V lookup: CDR1 MNHEY, CDR2 SVGEGT.

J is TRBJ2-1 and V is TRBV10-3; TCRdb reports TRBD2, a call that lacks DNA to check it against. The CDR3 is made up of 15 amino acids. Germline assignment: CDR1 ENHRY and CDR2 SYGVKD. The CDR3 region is CAISRMSGGANEQFF.

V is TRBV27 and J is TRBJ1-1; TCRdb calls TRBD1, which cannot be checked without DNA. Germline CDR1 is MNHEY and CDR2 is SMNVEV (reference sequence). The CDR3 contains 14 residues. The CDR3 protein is CASSFGGKNTEAFF.

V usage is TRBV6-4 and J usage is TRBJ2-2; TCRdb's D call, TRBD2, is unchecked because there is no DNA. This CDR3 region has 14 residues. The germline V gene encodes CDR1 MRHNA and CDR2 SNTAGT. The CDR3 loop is CASRGTSDTGELFF.

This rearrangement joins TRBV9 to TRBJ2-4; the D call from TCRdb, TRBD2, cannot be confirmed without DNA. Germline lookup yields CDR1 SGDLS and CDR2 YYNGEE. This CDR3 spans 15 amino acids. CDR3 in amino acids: CASSPGGAKGDIQYF.

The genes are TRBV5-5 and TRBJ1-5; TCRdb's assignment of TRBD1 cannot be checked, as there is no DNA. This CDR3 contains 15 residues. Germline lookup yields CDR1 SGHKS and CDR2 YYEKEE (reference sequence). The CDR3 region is CASSLETGVNQPQHF.

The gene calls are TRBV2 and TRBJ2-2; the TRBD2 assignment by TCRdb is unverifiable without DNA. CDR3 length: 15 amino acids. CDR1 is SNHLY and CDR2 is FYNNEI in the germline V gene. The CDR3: CASTPAGGPSGELFF.

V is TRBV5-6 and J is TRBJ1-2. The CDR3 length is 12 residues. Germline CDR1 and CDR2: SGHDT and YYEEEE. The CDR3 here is CASTAAAYGYTF.

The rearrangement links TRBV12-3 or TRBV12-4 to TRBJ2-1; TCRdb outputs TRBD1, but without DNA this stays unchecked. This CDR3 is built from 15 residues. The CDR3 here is CASRPTGRPYNEQFF.

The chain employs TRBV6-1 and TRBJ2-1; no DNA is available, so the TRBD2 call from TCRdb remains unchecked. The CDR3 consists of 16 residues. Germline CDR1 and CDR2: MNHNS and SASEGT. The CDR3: CASTEGLAGAYNEQFF.

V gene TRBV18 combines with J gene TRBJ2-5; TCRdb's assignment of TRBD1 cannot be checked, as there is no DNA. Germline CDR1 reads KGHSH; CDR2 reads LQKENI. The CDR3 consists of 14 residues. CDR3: CASSSYRDEETQYF.